This T cell receptor (beta chain) was captured by sequencing in a study of T cells in Graves' hyperthyroidism and ophthalmopathy (dated by TCRdb to about 2019). As for the study more broadly: Peripheral blood samples were taken at initial diagnosis, before any treatment was given. A discovery cohort of about a hundred patients, fewer than 50 with Graves' ophthalmopathy and fewer than 65 with stable Graves' hyperthyroidism, was used to find distinguishing TCR V-J signatures. An independent validation cohort of around 19 hyperthyroidism patients and about 15 patients who later progressed to ophthalmopathy tested prospective prediction of ophthalmopathy. For training and testing, the roughly 93 patients in the discovery cohort were randomly divided in a 7:3 ratio. In addition, the study compared T-cell repertoires in thyroid tissue and in blood from roughly six Graves' hyperthyroidism patients. Once sampling was done, hyperthyroidism patients were given methimazole at a starting dose of 30 mg daily, whereas ophthalmopathy patients were given high-dose intravenous methylprednisolone. According to the paper, TCR Vbeta CDR3 sequencing was carried out on approximately 140 peripheral blood samples, which came from more than 40 ophthalmopathy, approximately 78 hyperthyroidism and roughly 17 progressor patients.

V ends up 2 bases short and J 3 bases short, with an unmatched junction base count of 13. CDR1 and CDR2, per the germline V gene (reference sequence), are GTSNPN and SVGIG. Reading from cysteine to phenylalanine, the CDR3 counts 18 amino acids. Only the CDR3 region is kept as DNA, spanning 54 bases read in frame from base 1. This clonotype was recorded many times. Its antigen specificity is not known. Base quality data are lacking; no much larger clone is found one base away. Amplification of TCR beta CDR3 regions was carried out from RNA transcripts. The first round of RT-PCR for the TCR CDR3 was performed with the HTBI primer set and the Qiagen OneStep RT-PCR kit. Libraries were constructed in a second round of multiplex PCR, after which size selection and purification were performed. Paired-end sequencing of the libraries was performed with 100 bp reads on an Illumina HiSeq2000. The study's processing was this. Raw data were processed with SOAPnuke, discarding reads with adapters, uncalled bases, mean Phred below 15, or no exact constant-primer or identifier match. High-quality paired reads were merged with COPE v1.2.5, and unique nucleotide sequences were defined as clonotypes. MiTCR v1.1 was used to align clonotypes to the IMGT TRBV, TRBD and TRBJ reference segments. Analysis was restricted to V-J combinations with a frequency above 0.0001, which covered 98% to 99.2% of repertoires. The TCS score was defined as the ratio of F50 (clonal expansion) to E x V (chaos), calculated using BLOSUM62-based TCRdist between CDR3 peptides within each V-J. Welch's t-statistics and random forest reduced several hundred V-J features to about 13, which were used in a naive Bayes classifier (R e1071). TCRdb reprocessed the public reads (quality trimming at Q25 with fastp, clone calling with MiXCR) and kept in-frame beta chains. A single entry per CDR3 protein holds the most common genes and DNA from its merged rows. TCRdb, not the original authors, processed these V and J calls. A total of hundreds of thousands of distinct CDR3 sequences appear in this sample, 15% to 20% of them only once. Of the sample, about 16% is held by the ten largest clones.

The full study reports these points: In validation, the model predicted progression to ophthalmopathy with around 71% sensitivity and around 72% specificity, a median of about six months before onset. Sample size was not statistically predetermined, and investigators were not blinded to group allocation. Most expanded thyroid clonotypes (frequency above 0.001) were also detected in blood, a finding suggesting that blood repertoires may reflect thyroid immune responses. In cross-validation, a model built on a 13 V-J signature told ophthalmopathy apart from stable hyperthyroidism with 87.88% sensitivity and approximately 84% specificity, and in testing the same model reached 80%/75%.

In the ophthalmopathy patients, disease was moderately to severely active, with a Clinical Activity Score of 3 or more, a NOSPECS grade of 4 or more, and a duration of less than 3 months. Patients with uncontrolled infections, other autoimmune diseases, pregnancy or lactation were excluded. Diagnoses relied on clinical symptoms, serum thyroxine and TRAb, thyroid ultrasound and orbital computed tomography. PBMCs were separated from under 11 ml of fresh peripheral blood using Ficoll-Paque density gradient centrifugation. Trizol reagent was used to extract total RNA, and RNA quality was then checked on an Agilent 2100 Bioanalyzer.

This receptor chain uses TRBV30 and TRBJ2-2, and TRBD1 matches 9 of the central bases. The clonotype was recovered from a woman aged 18-29 years with Graves' ophthalmopathy. The sequenced material came from blood. The nucleotide sequence is TGTGCCTGGAGTTGCCGGGACAGGGAGATATTGGACACCGGGGAGCTGTTTTTT. The translation is CAWSCRDREILDTGELFF.